Presented here are 21 T cell receptor beta chains from one specimen sequenced in a study of blood T cell repertoires in COVID-19 (dated by TCRdb to the early 2020s). The protocol used for the library was the immunoSEQ multiplex PCR assay. TCRdb took over this immuneACCESS table, retaining in-frame rearrangements with V and J assigned. Such tables are incomplete; in checked studies, under half of the missing clones stem from an unresolved V gene, and the remainder is unexplained. The sample includes 85,000 to 90,000 clones, with 75% to 90% observed a single time. 1% to 1.5% of the sample lies in the top ten. Sequencing was carried out using peripheral blood. Receptor source: a man at least 80 years old with active or convalescent COVID-19.

The chain recombines TRBV5-6 with TRBJ2-7; TRBD1 agrees at 7 bases. J gave up 9 bases and V 6 bases, and 12 bases lay outside the gene matches. This CDR3 is built from 13 residues. Germline V lookup: CDR1 SGHDT, CDR2 YYEEEE. In nucleotides, the CDR3 is TGTGCCAGCAACCTGAGACAGGGTTCCCCGCAGTACTTC. It yields the protein CASNLRQGSPQYF.

The V and J genes are TRBV19 and TRBJ2-7, with a weak D call TRBD1 (5 bases). V lost 1 base and J lost 6, with 7 bases in between. Per the germline V gene, CDR1 is LNHDA and CDR2 is SQIVND (reference sequence). CDR3 size: 12 residues. CDR3 DNA sequence: TGTGCCAGTAGTATAGGGCAGGGCGAGCAGTACTTC. Translation gives CASSIGQGEQYF.

The chain is built from TRBV24-1 and TRBJ2-1; TRBD2 aligns across 8 bases. V gave up 3 bases and J gave up 0 bases; unmatched junction bases: 12. Germline V gives CDR1 KGHDR, CDR2 SFDVKD. CDR3 size: 19 residues. The CDR3 sequence is CATSDPSETGTSSYNEQFF. CDR3 in DNA: TGTGCCACCAGTGATCCCTCAGAAACCGGGACTAGCTCCTACAATGAGCAGTTCTTC.

The chain couples TRBV2 to TRBJ2-3; TRBD2 matches at 9 bases. Germline trimming cut 8 bases from V and 6 bases from J; bases unmatched to any gene: 9. CDR1 SNHLY and CDR2 FYNNEI come from the germline V gene. The CDR3 is 14 amino acids. CDR3 DNA sequence: TGTGCCAGCTGGGGTAGCGGGAGAGGGGATACGCAGTATTTT. This gives the protein CASWGSGRGDTQYF.

The chain combines TRBV3-1 (or the pseudogene TRBV3-2) with TRBJ2-1; no definite D call. The CDR3 consists of 13 residues. V lost 5 bases and J 9 bases, leaving 14 bases between the germline ends. Germline CDR1 is LGHDT and CDR2 is YNNKEL (reference sequence). The CDR3 coding sequence is TGTGCCAGCAGCGGATCCAGGTTGGGTGAGCAGTTCTTC. This translates into CASSGSRLGEQFF.

CDR3 protein: CARSLGADTQYF. CDR3 nucleotide sequence: TGTGCCAGAAGCTTGGGAGCAGATACGCAGTATTTT. The J gene is TRBJ2-3, the V gene TRBV5-3; D not certain. TRBV5-3 is marked as an open reading frame, function uncertain. V lost 0 bases and J lost 4, with 3 bases in between. The CDR3 runs to 12 residues.

The chain recombines TRBV19 with TRBJ2-3; the D gene is possibly TRBD2 (7 bases). V was cut by 1 base and J by 2 bases, with 10 bases left in between. CDR1 LNHDA and CDR2 SQIVND come from the germline V gene (reference sequence). There are 15 residues in the CDR3. Here the CDR3 DNA reads TGTGCCAGTAGTATAGTTGGGGGGGCCACAGATACGCAGTATTTT. It is translated as CASSIVGGATDTQYF.

The sample holds a few counts of this clone. Distinct nucleotide sequences in the sample also encode this CDR3. V gene TRBV15 combines with J gene TRBJ1-2, with D possibly TRBD1 on 6 matching bases. Trimming shortened V by 9 bases and J by 1 base, and 12 bases separated the two germline ends. Germline V gives CDR1 LNHNV, CDR2 YYDKDF (reference sequence). This CDR3 comprises 13 residues. The CDR3 region is CATSRDINYGYTF. CDR3 sequence (DNA): TGTGCCACGAGCCGGGACATTAACTATGGCTACACCTTC. The full variable domain, rest sourced from reference TRBV15 and TRBJ1-2, is DAMVIQNPRYQVTQFGKPVTLSCSQTLNHNVMYWYQQKSSQAPKLLFHYYDKDFNNEADTPDNFQSRRPNTSFCFLDIRSPGLGDTAMYLCATSRDINYGYTFGSGTRLTVV.

This clone was counted between two and nine times. The V gene is TRBV7-2, the J gene TRBJ1-5, with D possibly being TRBD1 (6 bases). The CDR3 runs 13 residues. V lost 5 bases, J lost 6 bases, and 11 bases lay in between. CDR1 and CDR2 (germline): SGHTA, FQGNSA. DNA for the CDR3: TGTGCCAGCAGCACTACAGGGTTTCAGCCCCAGCATTTT. Translated, it gives CASSTTGFQPQHF. Supplemented by reference TRBV7-2 and TRBJ1-5, the full variable domain reads GAGVSQSPSNKVTEKGKDVELRCDPISGHTALYWYRQSLGQGLEFLIYFQGNSAPDKSGLPSDRFSAERTGGSVSTLTIQRTQQEDSAVYLCASSTTGFQPQHFGDGTRLSIL.

This chain links TRBV10-3 with TRBJ2-7; the D is unclear. CDR3 length equals 14 residues. V lost 6 bases, J lost 3 bases, and 15 bases lay in between. Germline V lookup: CDR1 ENHRY, CDR2 SYGVKD. CDR3 protein: CAISASTGNYEQYF. The CDR3 DNA reads TGTGCCATCAGCGCGTCGACTGGAAACTACGAGCAGTACTTC.

J is TRBJ1-1 and V is TRBV4-3; D is ambiguous. The germline V gene has CDR1 LGHNA and CDR2 YSLEER. There are 15 residues in the CDR3. V was cut by 0 bases and J by 0 bases, with 8 bases left in between. This chain's CDR3 is CASSQDPGVNTEAFF. CDR3 DNA sequence: TGCGCCAGCAGCCAAGACCCCGGGGTGAACACTGAAGCTTTCTTT.

This clone was seen once. The rearrangement links TRBV27 to TRBJ2-1; 7 positions agree with TRBD1. The CDR3 consists of 14 residues. CDR1 is MNHEY and CDR2 is SMNVEV in the germline V gene (reference sequence). V shed 6 bases, J shed 3 bases, and the junction held 5 bases outside the gene matches. The CDR3 region has the DNA TGTGCCAGCAGCACGACAGGGAGCTACAATGAGCAGTTCTTC. Its translation: CASSTTGSYNEQFF.

The rearrangement uses TRBV6-6 and TRBJ2-7; D perhaps matches TRBD1 (6 bases). Germline V gives CDR1 MNHNY, CDR2 SVGAGI (reference sequence). The CDR3 has 14 residues. V was clipped by 2 bases and J by 1 base, with 9 bases between them. CDR3 coding DNA: TGTGCCAGCAGTTACACGACAGGTTCCTACGAGCAGTACTTC. It translates to CASSYTTGSYEQYF.

The J gene is TRBJ2-2, the V gene TRBV19, with D possibly matching TRBD1 (5 bases). Germline CDR1 LNHDA, CDR2 SQIVND (reference sequence). Between the trimmed V and J ends, which lost 2 bases and 5 bases, there was a span of 6 bases. The CDR3 spans 13 residues. The CDR3 sequence is CASSIKGTGELFF. CDR3 coding DNA: TGTGCCAGTAGTATAAAGGGGACCGGGGAGCTGTTTTTT.

The V and J genes are TRBV19 and TRBJ1-3; no clear D gene. Germline CDR1 is LNHDA and CDR2 is SQIVND (reference sequence). Trimming shortened V by 4 bases and J by 0 bases, and 10 bases separated the two germline ends. CDR3 size: 15 residues. The CDR3: CASSTGFDSGNTIYF. CDR3 DNA: TGTGCCAGTAGTACCGGGTTCGACTCTGGAAACACCATATATTTT.

The genes are TRBV7-8 and TRBJ2-5; 8 nucleotides align to TRBD2. CDR1 and CDR2 (germline): SGHVS, FQNEAQ. CDR3 length: 12 residues. The CDR3 spells CASGGTPETQYF. The CDR3 DNA reads as TGTGCGTCGGGGGGGACCCCAGAGACCCAGTACTTC.

The chain links TRBV5-1 to TRBJ1-3; 8 positions match TRBD1. CDR1 is SGHRS and CDR2 is YFSETQ in the germline V gene. This CDR3 is 13 amino acids long. Losses at the gene ends were 7 bases for V and 8 bases for J; bases not matched to a gene: 8. This CDR3 reads CASQQGGEHTIYF. Here the CDR3 DNA reads TGCGCCAGCCAACAGGGGGGCGAACACACCATATATTTT.

This chain uses TRBV5-4 with TRBJ1-2, with 11 positions matching TRBD1. The CDR3 totals 17 residues. Germline V lookup: CDR1 SGHNT, CDR2 YYREEE (reference sequence). The ends lost 3 bases at V and 9 bases at J; junction bases unmatched: 16. CDR3 sequence (DNA): TGTGCCAGCAGCTCGCCGGGACAGGGGGAAATTGGAATTAGCTACACCTTC. Residues: CASSSPGQGEIGISYTF.

The chain recombines TRBV19 with TRBJ1-2; D is possibly TRBD1 (5 bases). Germline V gene lookup returns CDR1 LNHDA and CDR2 SQIVND (reference sequence). Trimming removed 6 bases from V and 6 bases from J, with 20 bases in between. The CDR3 covers 15 residues. The CDR3 sequence is CASRGLLEGEDGYTF. The CDR3 nucleotides read TGTGCCAGTAGGGGACTCCTTGAAGGTGAGGATGGCTACACCTTC.

The chain links TRBV2 to TRBJ2-7; 10 nucleotides match TRBD1. Germline V lookup: CDR1 SNHLY, CDR2 FYNNEI. The trim removed 5 bases at V and 6 bases at J, leaving 7 bases unmatched. CDR3 length: 14 residues. The CDR3 DNA reads TGTGCCAGCAGTCCCGGGACAGGGGTTGGCGAGCAGTACTTC. It translates to CASSPGTGVGEQYF.

This clone was seen a few times. The chain is built from TRBV18 and TRBJ1-6; perhaps TRBD1 as D (6 bases). The ends were cut back, 0 bases at V and 7 bases at J, with 13 bases in the middle. There are 16 residues in the CDR3. Germline CDR1 reads KGHSH; CDR2 reads LQKENI. The CDR3 DNA follows: TGTGCCAGCTCACCACCGCTCCGGGACACAAATTCACCCCTCCACTTT. Translation: CASSPPLRDTNSPLHF.